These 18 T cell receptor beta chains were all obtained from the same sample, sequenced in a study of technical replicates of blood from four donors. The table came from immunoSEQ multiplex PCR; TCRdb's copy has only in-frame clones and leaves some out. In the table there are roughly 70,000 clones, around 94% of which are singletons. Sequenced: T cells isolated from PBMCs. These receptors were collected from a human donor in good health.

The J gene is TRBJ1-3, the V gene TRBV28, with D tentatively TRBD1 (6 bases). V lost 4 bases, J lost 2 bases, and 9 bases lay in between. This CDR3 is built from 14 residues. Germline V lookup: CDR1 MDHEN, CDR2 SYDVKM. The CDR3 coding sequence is TGTGCCAGCAGTTCATGGGACACTGGAAACACCATATATTTT. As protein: CASSSWDTGNTIYF.

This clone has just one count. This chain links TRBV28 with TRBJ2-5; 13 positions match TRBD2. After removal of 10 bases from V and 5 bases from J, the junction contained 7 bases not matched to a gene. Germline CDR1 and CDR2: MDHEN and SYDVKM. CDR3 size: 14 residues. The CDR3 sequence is CATRLAGGRETQYF. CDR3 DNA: TGTGCCACTCGACTAGCGGGAGGCCGGGAGACCCAGTACTTC.

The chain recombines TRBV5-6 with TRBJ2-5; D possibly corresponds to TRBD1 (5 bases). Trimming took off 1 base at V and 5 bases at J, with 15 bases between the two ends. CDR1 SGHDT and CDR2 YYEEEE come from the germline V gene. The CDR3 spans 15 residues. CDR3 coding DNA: TGTGCCAGCAGCTTGATGCTGGGGCCGACGGAGACCCAGTACTTC. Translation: CASSLMLGPTETQYF.

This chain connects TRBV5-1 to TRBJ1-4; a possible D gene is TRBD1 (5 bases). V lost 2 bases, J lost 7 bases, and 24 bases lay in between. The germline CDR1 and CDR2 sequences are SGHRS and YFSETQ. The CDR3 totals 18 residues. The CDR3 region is CASSFTGLPIAKSEKLFF. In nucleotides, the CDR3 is TGCGCCAGCAGCTTTACAGGCCTTCCCATTGCTAAGTCTGAAAAACTGTTTTTT.

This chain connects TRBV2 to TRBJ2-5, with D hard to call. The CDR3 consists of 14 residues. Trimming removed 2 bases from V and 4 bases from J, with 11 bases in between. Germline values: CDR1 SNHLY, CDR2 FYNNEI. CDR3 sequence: CASSELPRRETQYF. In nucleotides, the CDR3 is TGTGCCAGCAGTGAACTCCCCCGGAGAGAGACCCAGTACTTC.

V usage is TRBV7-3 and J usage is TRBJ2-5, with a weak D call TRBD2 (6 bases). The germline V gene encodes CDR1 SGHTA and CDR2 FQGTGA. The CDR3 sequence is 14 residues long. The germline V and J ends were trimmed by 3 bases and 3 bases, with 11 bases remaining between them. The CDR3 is CASSFAGGKETQYF. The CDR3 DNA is TGTGCCAGCAGCTTTGCTGGAGGGAAAGAGACCCAGTACTTC.

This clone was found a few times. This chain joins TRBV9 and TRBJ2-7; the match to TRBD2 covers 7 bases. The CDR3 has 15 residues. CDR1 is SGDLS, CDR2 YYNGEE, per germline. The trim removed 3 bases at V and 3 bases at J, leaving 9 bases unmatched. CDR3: CASSGSAGVDYEQYF. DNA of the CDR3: TGTGCCAGCAGCGGATCTGCGGGAGTCGACTACGAGCAGTACTTC.

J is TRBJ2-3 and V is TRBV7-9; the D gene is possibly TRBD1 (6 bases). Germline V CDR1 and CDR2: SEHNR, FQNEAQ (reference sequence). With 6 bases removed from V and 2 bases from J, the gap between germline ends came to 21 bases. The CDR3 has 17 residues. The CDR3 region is CASRPMRLQGPTDTQYF. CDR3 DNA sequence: TGTGCCAGCAGACCCATGAGACTACAGGGCCCCACAGATACGCAGTATTTT.

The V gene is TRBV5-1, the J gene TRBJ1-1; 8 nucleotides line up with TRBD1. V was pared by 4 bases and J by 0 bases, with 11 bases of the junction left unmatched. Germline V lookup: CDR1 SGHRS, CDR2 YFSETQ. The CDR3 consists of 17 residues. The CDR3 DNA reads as TGCGCCAGCAGCCCGAGGACAGGGCGCCAACTGAACACTGAAGCTTTCTTT. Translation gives CASSPRTGRQLNTEAFF.

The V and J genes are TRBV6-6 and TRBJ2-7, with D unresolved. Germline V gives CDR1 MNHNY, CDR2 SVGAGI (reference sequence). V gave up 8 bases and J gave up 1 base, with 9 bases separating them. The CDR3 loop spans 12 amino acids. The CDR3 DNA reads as TGTGCCAGCGCAGTTGTATCCTACGAGCAGTACTTC. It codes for CASAVVSYEQYF.

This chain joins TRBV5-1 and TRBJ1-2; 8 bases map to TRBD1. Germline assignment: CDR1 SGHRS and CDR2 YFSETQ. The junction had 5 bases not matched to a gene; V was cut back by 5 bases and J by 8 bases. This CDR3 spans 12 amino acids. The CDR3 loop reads CASRDRVGGYTF. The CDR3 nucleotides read TGCGCCAGCAGGGACAGGGTAGGCGGCTACACCTTC. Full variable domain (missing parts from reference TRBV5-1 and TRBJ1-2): KAGVTQTPRYLIKTRGQQVTLSCSPISGHRSVSWYQQTPGQGLQFLFEYFSETQRNKGNFPGRFSGRQFSNSRSEMNVSTLELGDSALYLCASRDRVGGYTFGSGTRLTVV.

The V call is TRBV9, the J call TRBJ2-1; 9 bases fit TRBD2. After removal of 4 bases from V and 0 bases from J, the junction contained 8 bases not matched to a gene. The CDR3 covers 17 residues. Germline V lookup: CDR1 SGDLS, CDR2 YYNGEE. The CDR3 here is CASSPRLAGSSYNEQFF. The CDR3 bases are TGTGCCAGCAGCCCTCGCCTAGCGGGAAGCTCCTACAATGAGCAGTTCTTC. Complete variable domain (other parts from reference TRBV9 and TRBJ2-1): DSGVTQTPKHLITATGQRVTLRCSPRSGDLSVYWYQQSLDQGLQFLIQYYNGEERAKGNILERFSAQQFPDLHSELNLSSLELGDSALYFCASSPRLAGSSYNEQFFGPGTRLTVL.

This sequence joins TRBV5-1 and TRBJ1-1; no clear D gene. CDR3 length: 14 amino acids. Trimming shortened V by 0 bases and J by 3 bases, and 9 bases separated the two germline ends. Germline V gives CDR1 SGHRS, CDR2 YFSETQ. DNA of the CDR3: TGCGCCAGCAGCTTGGCCAGGCCAGACACTGAAGCTTTCTTT. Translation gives CASSLARPDTEAFF.

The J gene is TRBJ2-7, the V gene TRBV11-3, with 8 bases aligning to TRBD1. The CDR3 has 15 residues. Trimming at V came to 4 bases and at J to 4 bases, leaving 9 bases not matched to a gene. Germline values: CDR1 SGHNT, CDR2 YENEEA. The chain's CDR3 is CASSSPQGAWYEQYF. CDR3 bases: TGTGCCAGCAGCTCTCCCCAGGGGGCGTGGTACGAGCAGTACTTC.

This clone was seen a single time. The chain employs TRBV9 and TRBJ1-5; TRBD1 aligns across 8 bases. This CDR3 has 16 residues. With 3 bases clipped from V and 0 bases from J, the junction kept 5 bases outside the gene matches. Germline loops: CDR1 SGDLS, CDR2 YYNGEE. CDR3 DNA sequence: TGTGCCAGCAGCGCGGGGACAGGAGGTAGCAATCAGCCCCAGCATTTT. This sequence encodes CASSAGTGGSNQPQHF.

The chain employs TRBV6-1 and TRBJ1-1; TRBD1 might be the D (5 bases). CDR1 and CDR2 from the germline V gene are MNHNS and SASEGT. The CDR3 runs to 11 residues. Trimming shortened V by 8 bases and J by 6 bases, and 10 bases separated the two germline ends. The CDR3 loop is CASREGPEAFF. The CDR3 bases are TGTGCCAGCCGGGAGGGACCTGAAGCTTTCTTT.

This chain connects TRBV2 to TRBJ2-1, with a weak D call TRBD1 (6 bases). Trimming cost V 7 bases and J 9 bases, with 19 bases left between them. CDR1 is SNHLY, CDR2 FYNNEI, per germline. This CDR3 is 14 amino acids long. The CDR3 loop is CASTSEGERGEQFF. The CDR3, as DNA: TGTGCCAGCACTTCAGAGGGGGAGAGAGGTGAGCAGTTCTTC.

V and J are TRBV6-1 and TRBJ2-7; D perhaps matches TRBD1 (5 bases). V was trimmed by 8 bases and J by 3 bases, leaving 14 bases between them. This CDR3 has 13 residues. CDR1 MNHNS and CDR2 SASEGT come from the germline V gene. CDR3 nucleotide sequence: TGTGCCAGCGGACAAGGACAAGTCTACGAGCAGTACTTC. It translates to CASGQGQVYEQYF.